This entry lists 19 T cell receptor beta chains sequenced from one sample in a study of blood T cell repertoires in COVID-19. Method: immunoSEQ multiplex PCR; TCRdb's copy keeps in-frame clones and lacks some. This sample has some 76,000 clones, with roughly 87% found just once. The sample consisted of peripheral blood. The receptors stem from a man in his fifties with acute or convalescent COVID-19.

This sequence joins TRBV5-5 and TRBJ1-3; D uncertain. The V gene lost 0 bases and the J gene lost 1 base, with 14 bases spanning the gap. CDR1 and CDR2 (germline): SGHKS, YYEKEE (reference sequence). This CDR3 contains 17 residues. CDR3: CASSLEPGRVSGNTIYF. The CDR3 bases are TGTGCCAGCAGCTTGGAGCCGGGGAGAGTTTCTGGAAACACCATATATTTT.

This chain joins TRBV6-8 and TRBJ2-7; 9 bases are a match to TRBD2. Germline V gene sequence: CDR1 MNHGY, CDR2 SAAAGT. This CDR3 has 16 residues. The trim removed 2 bases at V and 3 bases at J, leaving 8 bases unmatched. The CDR3 coding sequence is TGTGCCAGCAGTTACGGGGGCGGGAGGGCCGGCTACGAGCAGTACTTC. Its translation: CASSYGGGRAGYEQYF.

V is TRBV28 and J is TRBJ2-7; tentative D call: TRBD2 (5 bases). The germline gives CDR1 MDHEN, CDR2 SYDVKM. This CDR3 is built from 12 residues. V lost 2 bases and J lost 11, with 13 bases in between. CDR3 protein: CASSLPAIAKYF. CDR3 DNA sequence: TGTGCCAGCAGTTTACCAGCCATAGCGAAGTACTTC.

In its sample, this clone was seen once. This chain connects TRBV25-1 to TRBJ2-3; 7 positions match TRBD1. Germline CDR1 is MGHDK and CDR2 is SYGVNS. V lost 5 bases to trimming and J lost 6 bases; unmatched junction nucleotides: 8. The CDR3 is 14 amino acids. Here the CDR3 DNA reads TGTGCCAGCAGTAACAGACAGGGTCGGGATACGCAGTATTTT. This codes for CASSNRQGRDTQYF.

The rearrangement joins TRBV5-6 to TRBJ1-2; the D gene is possibly TRBD1 (5 bases). This CDR3 comprises 12 residues. Per germline, CDR1 SGHDT and CDR2 YYEEEE. Trimming shortened V by 4 bases and J by 4 bases, and 8 bases separated the two germline ends. CDR3 DNA sequence: TGTGCCAGCAGCGTAGACAGCTATGGCTACACCTTC. Protein product: CASSVDSYGYTF.

In its sample, this clone was seen once. J is TRBJ2-5 and V is TRBV7-2; 8 nucleotides match TRBD2. Per germline, CDR1 SGHTA and CDR2 FQGNSA. The CDR3 runs to 14 residues. Trimming cost V 6 bases and J 3 bases; bases outside gene matches: 6. CDR3 loop: CASRQTSGEETQYF. DNA for the CDR3: TGTGCCAGCAGACAAACTAGCGGAGAAGAGACCCAGTACTTC. Complete variable domain (other parts from reference TRBV7-2 and TRBJ2-5): GAGVSQSPSNKVTEKGKDVELRCDPISGHTALYWYRQSLGQGLEFLIYFQGNSAPDKSGLPSDRFSAERTGGSVSTLTIQRTQQEDSAVYLCASRQTSGEETQYFGPGTRLLVL.

The chain is built from TRBV7-3 and TRBJ2-1; 8 nucleotides agree with TRBD2. CDR1 and CDR2 (germline): SGHTA, FQGTGA. With V trimmed by 4 bases and J by 1 base, 6 bases remained unmatched. This CDR3 is 16 amino acids long. The CDR3 reads CASSYTSGVSYNEQFF. The CDR3 DNA reads as TGTGCCAGCAGCTATACTAGCGGAGTTTCCTACAATGAGCAGTTCTTC.

V is TRBV9 and J is TRBJ2-7, with 9 bases fitting TRBD2. Germline-derived CDR1 and CDR2 are SGDLS and YYNGEE. This CDR3 contains 15 residues. The junction had 5 bases not matched to a gene; V was cut back by 4 bases and J by 0 bases. Here the CDR3 reads CASSISSGDSYEQYF. In DNA, the CDR3 is TGTGCCAGCAGCATATCTAGCGGGGACTCCTACGAGCAGTACTTC.

The V and J genes are TRBV28 and TRBJ1-5; D is uncertain. The V and J ends lost 5 bases and 6 bases respectively, with 17 bases between them. Germline-derived CDR1 and CDR2 are MDHEN and SYDVKM. The CDR3 spans 15 residues. The CDR3 region has the DNA TGTGCCAGCAGTACCCCCCCGGTCAGCGTTCAGCCCCAGCATTTT. Its translation: CASSTPPVSVQPQHF.

This chain connects TRBV10-1 to TRBJ1-5; D ambiguous. V was cut by 2 bases and J by 6 bases, with 8 bases left in between. CDR1 and CDR2 from the germline V gene are WNHNN and SYGVQD (reference sequence). The CDR3 loop spans 13 amino acids. The CDR3 nucleotides read TGCGCCAGCAGTGAGGGACTGATTCAGCCCCAGCATTTT. The encoded protein is CASSEGLIQPQHF.

The rearrangement uses TRBV20-1 and TRBJ1-1; 8 nucleotides agree with TRBD1. J was trimmed by 7 bases and V by 3 bases; bases with no gene match: 4. There are 12 residues in the CDR3. Germline V gene lookup returns CDR1 DFQATT and CDR2 SNEGSKA (reference sequence). The CDR3 spells CSASSGGSEAFF. DNA of the CDR3: TGCAGTGCTAGTTCAGGGGGCAGTGAAGCTTTCTTT.

This clone was found once. The chain combines TRBV28 with TRBJ2-3; no reliable D call. The CDR3 extends over 14 amino acids. The germline V gene encodes CDR1 MDHEN and CDR2 SYDVKM. V dropped 3 bases and J dropped 2 bases, with 9 bases sitting between them. For the CDR3, the DNA is TGTGCCAGCAGTTTGCAGGTCGACACAGATACGCAGTATTTT. Protein product: CASSLQVDTDTQYF.

The chain couples TRBV5-5 to TRBJ2-5; D possibly corresponds to TRBD1 (5 bases). The CDR3 totals 13 residues. Trimming pared 6 bases from V and 0 bases from J, leaving 9 bases between. CDR1 SGHKS and CDR2 YYEKEE come from the germline V gene (reference sequence). The CDR3 spells CASIQTDQETQYF. CDR3 nucleotides: TGTGCCAGCATCCAGACAGACCAAGAGACCCAGTACTTC.

This rearrangement joins TRBV7-2 to TRBJ2-5; weak D call: TRBD1 (5 bases). V was shortened by 9 bases and J by 9 bases, with 26 bases between the two germline ends. CDR1 is SGHTA, CDR2 FQGNSA, per germline. CDR3 length equals 15 residues. The CDR3 DNA reads TGTGCCAGTAGTTCCATGGGGCTCGGGCAAGGGGCCCAGTACTTC. Residues: CASSSMGLGQGAQYF. Combining the CDR3 with reference TRBV7-2 and TRBJ2-5 gives the whole variable domain GAGVSQSPSNKVTEKGKDVELRCDPISGHTALYWYRQSLGQGLEFLIYFQGNSAPDKSGLPSDRFSAERTGGSVSTLTIQRTQQEDSAVYLCASSSMGLGQGAQYFGPGTRLLVL.

This rearrangement joins TRBV13 to TRBJ1-1; maybe TRBD1 (6 bases). The CDR3 runs to 14 residues. Germline-derived CDR1 and CDR2 are PRHDT and FYEKMQ (reference sequence). Trimming stripped 5 bases from V and 6 bases from J, with 16 bases between. The CDR3 DNA reads as TGTGCCAGCAGCCCTATACAGGGCAGGTCTGAAGCTTTCTTT. Protein product: CASSPIQGRSEAFF.

This clone was observed a handful of times. The CDR3 here is CAATGGPELNEQFF. Here the CDR3 DNA reads TGTGCCGCAACCGGGGGGCCCGAACTAAATGAGCAGTTCTTC. The V and J genes are TRBV10-3 and TRBJ2-1; TRBD2 is a possible D gene (7 bases). This CDR3 is built from 14 residues. V lost 11 bases to trimming and J lost 7 bases, with 21 bases between them. Germline V gene sequence: CDR1 ENHRY, CDR2 SYGVKD.

The V and J genes are TRBV10-3 and TRBJ1-2; no definite D call. V lost 10 bases and J 3 bases, leaving 18 bases between the germline ends. The CDR3 consists of 14 residues. CDR1 ENHRY and CDR2 SYGVKD come from the germline V gene. The CDR3 nucleotides read TGTGCCACCCTAAACCCGGGAGCGTACTATGGCTACACCTTC. Its translation is CATLNPGAYYGYTF.

This clone was seen just once. The rearrangement joins TRBV6-2 or TRBV6-3 to TRBJ1-5; TRBD1 aligns across 9 bases. Per germline, CDR1 MNHEY and CDR2 SVGEGT. Trimming removed 2 bases from V and 6 bases from J; junction bases left unmatched: 2. This CDR3 spans 14 amino acids. The CDR3 reads CASSYTGGGQPQHF. CDR3 DNA: TGTGCCAGCAGTTACACAGGGGGCGGTCAGCCCCAGCATTTT.

The chain is built from TRBV19 and TRBJ2-2; possibly TRBD2 for D (5 bases). The ends were cut back, 4 bases at V and 3 bases at J, with 12 bases in the middle. The germline CDR1 and CDR2 sequences are LNHDA and SQIVND (reference sequence). This CDR3 is built from 15 residues. The CDR3 nucleotides are TGTGCCAGTAGTACTTGGAGGTGGGACACCGGGGAGCTGTTTTTT. Translating gives CASSTWRWDTGELFF.